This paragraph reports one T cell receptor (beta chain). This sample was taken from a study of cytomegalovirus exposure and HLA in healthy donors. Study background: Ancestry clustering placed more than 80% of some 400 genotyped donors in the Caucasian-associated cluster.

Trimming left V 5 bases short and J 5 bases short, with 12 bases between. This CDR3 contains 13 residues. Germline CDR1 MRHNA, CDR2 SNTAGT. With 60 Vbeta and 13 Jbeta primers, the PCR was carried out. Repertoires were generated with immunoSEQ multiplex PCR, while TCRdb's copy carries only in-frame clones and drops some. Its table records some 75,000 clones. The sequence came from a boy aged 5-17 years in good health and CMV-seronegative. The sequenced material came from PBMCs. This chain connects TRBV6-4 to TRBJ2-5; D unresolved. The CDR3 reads CASSRDRGETQYF. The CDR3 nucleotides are TGTGCCAGCAGTCGAGACCGCGGTGAGACCCAGTACTTC.